Each of the 23 T cell receptor beta chains below was sequenced from the same sample in a study of blood T cells in healthy people across ages. Then a second PCR, running roughly 7 to 11 cycles, was carried out with a sample-barcoded 5' primer and a J-beta primer mix. TCRdb reprocessed the 5' RACE reads via MiXCR and lists one record per CDR3 protein. There are hundreds of thousands of distinct CDR3 sequences in the sample; under 65% occur only once, and 13% lies in the top ten. Sequencing was performed on blood. These receptor sequences come from an elderly woman in good health.

This clonotype appeared once. This chain's CDR3 is CSARDQTGFLDEQYF. DNA of the CDR3: TGCAGTGCTAGAGACCAAACAGGGTTCTTGGACGAGCAGTACTTC. This chain joins TRBV20-1 and TRBJ2-5; D is perhaps TRBD1 (6 bases). The assigned J gene may be wrong: the sequence end matches TRBJ2-7 better. Germline-derived CDR1 and CDR2 are DFQATT and SNEGSKA (reference sequence). The CDR3 runs to 15 residues.

The sample holds a few counts of this clonotype. The gene calls are TRBV2 and TRBJ1-5, with D hard to call. With 3 bases removed from V and 0 bases from J, the gap between germline ends came to 9 bases. The length of the CDR3 is 15 residues. The germline V gene has CDR1 SNHLY and CDR2 FYNNEI. DNA of the CDR3: TGTGCCAGCAGTGAGGCGCGGGGTAGCAATCAGCCCCAGCATTTT. Its protein product is CASSEARGSNQPQHF.

This clonotype was counted between two and nine times. The chain couples TRBV3-1 to TRBJ2-1, with D unresolved. The CDR3 has 14 residues. The V gene's germline CDR1 is LGHDT and CDR2 YNNKEL (reference sequence). Trimming removed 5 bases from V and 5 bases from J, with 13 bases in between. The CDR3 region has the DNA TGTGCCAGCAGCTCCAGATACGCTGACAATGAGCAGTTCTTC. Encoded protein: CASSSRYADNEQFF.

The chain has TRBV4-3 and TRBJ2-1; no clear D gene. V dropped 0 bases and J dropped 0 bases, with 9 bases sitting between them. The germline gives CDR1 LGHNA, CDR2 YSLEER. The CDR3 covers 16 residues. CDR3 bases: TGCGCCAGCAGCCAAGATCCGACTGACTCCTACAATGAGCAGTTCTTC. It specifies CASSQDPTDSYNEQFF.

V gene TRBV3-1 combines with J gene TRBJ2-7, with TRBD1 matching over 9 bases. After removal of 5 bases from V and 3 bases from J, the junction contained 5 bases not matched to a gene. CDR3 size: 14 residues. Germline CDR1 reads LGHDT; CDR2 reads YNNKEL (reference sequence). CDR3 amino acids: CASSTGQGFYEQYF. CDR3 DNA sequence: TGTGCCAGCAGCACGGGACAGGGTTTCTACGAGCAGTACTTC.

The chain recombines TRBV3-1 with TRBJ2-7; D unclear. The CDR3 spans 13 residues. The germline V gene has CDR1 LGHDT and CDR2 YNNKEL (reference sequence). Trimming shortened V by 3 bases and J by 6 bases, and 12 bases separated the two germline ends. CDR3 loop: CASSQAIGGEQYF. The CDR3 DNA is TGTGCCAGCAGCCAGGCAATCGGCGGCGAGCAGTACTTC.

In regard to this clonotype: Possible read error: a much larger clone is one base away. The chain recombines TRBV10-3 with TRBJ2-7, with 7 bases identical to TRBD1. With 6 bases clipped from V and 5 bases from J, the junction kept 7 bases outside the gene matches. The germline V gene encodes CDR1 ENHRY and CDR2 SYGVKD. The CDR3 runs 13 residues. As DNA, the CDR3 is TGTGCCATCAGGGGGACAGAAACCCACGAGCAGTACTTC. Translating gives CAIRGTETHEQYF.

In its sample, this clonotype was seen many times. The chain recombines TRBV29-1 with TRBJ2-5; 8 bases align to TRBD1. The V and J ends lost 4 bases and 8 bases, in that order; junction bases with no gene match: 24. CDR3 size: 18 residues. Germline CDR1 reads SQVTM; CDR2 reads ANQGSEA. The CDR3 DNA sequence: TGCAGCGTTGGAGTTCGAATTGGCGATTCCGACAGGGGACGTACCCAGTACTTC. Translation gives CSVGVRIGDSDRGRTQYF.

This clonotype has a count of ten or more. This sequence joins TRBV7-9 and TRBJ2-3; unclear D gene. The V end lost 1 base, the J end lost 3 bases, and 11 bases lay between the germline ends. The CDR3 has 15 amino acids. CDR1 and CDR2 (germline): SEHNR, FQNEAQ (reference sequence). The CDR3 bases are TGTGCCAGCAGCTTAGTTGATCTTTTGACAGATACGCAGTATTTT. Amino acids: CASSLVDLLTDTQYF. Supplemented by reference TRBV7-9 and TRBJ2-3, the full variable domain reads DTGVSQNPRHKITKRGQNVTFRCDPISEHNRLYWYRQTLGQGPEFLTYFQNEAQLEKSRLLSDRFSAERPKGSFSTLEIQRTEQGDSAMYLCASSLVDLLTDTQYFGPGTRLTVL.

The table lists this clonotype with many counts. V usage is TRBV20-1 and J usage is TRBJ2-5; D possibly matches TRBD1 or TRBD2 (5 bases each). Trimming stripped 4 bases from V and 4 bases from J, with 25 bases between. The CDR3 sequence is 17 residues long. Germline CDR1 is DFQATT and CDR2 is SNEGSKA (reference sequence). CDR3: CSATFSNLGVVRETQYF. In DNA form, the CDR3 reads TGCAGTGCTACCTTCTCGAATTTGGGGGTGGTAAGAGAGACCCAGTACTTC.

This clonotype has at least ten counts. The rearrangement links TRBV12-3 or TRBV12-4 to TRBJ1-5; D remains unclear. This CDR3 spans 14 amino acids. V lost 2 bases and J 7 bases, leaving 12 bases between the germline ends. CDR3 in amino acids: CASSLTSAQQPQHF. The CDR3 DNA follows: TGTGCCAGCAGTTTAACGTCAGCTCAACAGCCCCAGCATTTT.

The sample holds many counts of this clonotype. This chain links TRBV5-4 with TRBJ2-1; D is tentatively TRBD1 or TRBD2 (5 bases each). Trimming stripped 4 bases from V and 6 bases from J, with 20 bases between. The CDR3 extends over 16 amino acids. Germline CDR1 reads SGHNT; CDR2 reads YYREEE (reference sequence). The CDR3 DNA reads as TGTGCCAGCAGCCCCGGGACCGCCAGATCGTCCAATGAGCAGTTCTTC. Translating it yields CASSPGTARSSNEQFF.

The chain joins TRBV5-1 to TRBJ2-3; D gene uncertain. The V end lost 0 bases, the J end lost 0 bases, and 11 bases lay between the germline ends. The CDR3 is 16 residues long. Germline CDR1 and CDR2: SGHRS and YFSETQ. The CDR3 sequence is CASSLAFGRSTDTQYF. The CDR3, as DNA: TGCGCCAGCAGCTTGGCCTTTGGCAGAAGCACAGATACGCAGTATTTT.

In its sample, this clonotype was seen a few times. The V call is TRBV20-1, the J call TRBJ2-5; D remains unclear. Germline V gene sequence: CDR1 DFQATT, CDR2 SNEGSKA (reference sequence). Trimming took off 4 bases at V and 0 bases at J, with 15 bases between the two ends. The CDR3 loop spans 15 amino acids. The CDR3 bases are TGCAGTGCTATTCTGGCCTGGCAGTACCAAGAGACCCAGTACTTC. It specifies CSAILAWQYQETQYF.

The rearrangement uses TRBV11-2 and TRBJ1-2; 8 nucleotides match TRBD1. The CDR3 length is 16 residues. V lost 5 bases and J lost 1; bases outside the gene matches: 9. Germline values: CDR1 SGHAT, CDR2 FQNNGV. The CDR3 coding sequence is TGTGCCAGCAGCCCCGGACAGGGCAGGATTAACTATGGCTACACCTTC. This encodes CASSPGQGRINYGYTF.

The chain is built from TRBV3-1 and TRBJ2-3, with D possibly TRBD1 on 6 matching bases. Germline CDR1 and CDR2: LGHDT and YNNKEL (reference sequence). The length of the CDR3 is 15 residues. Trimming shortened V by 2 bases and J by 2 bases, and 11 bases separated the two germline ends. This CDR3 reads CASSQSTGFTDTQYF. The CDR3 DNA reads TGTGCCAGCAGCCAATCCACAGGGTTCACAGATACGCAGTATTTT.

The CDR3 spells CASSLPAGLSGNTIYF. CDR3 coding DNA: TGTGCCAGCAGCTTACCAGCCGGACTCTCTGGAAACACCATATATTTT. V gene TRBV5-8 combines with J gene TRBJ1-3; D call uncertain. Per germline, CDR1 SGHTS and CDR2 YDEGEE. V lost 2 bases and J 0 bases, leaving 12 bases between the germline ends. The CDR3 is made up of 16 amino acids.

Details on this clonotype: Germline is not matched at one junction end, which may reflect a read error. The chain joins TRBV5-1 to TRBJ1-1; 8 bases are shared with TRBD1. The V gene's germline CDR1 is SGHRS and CDR2 YFSETQ. This CDR3 spans 14 amino acids. The CDR3: CASSWDRSNTEAFF. The CDR3 DNA reads TGCGCCAGCAGCTGGGACAGGTCCAACACTGAGGCTTTCTTT. Combining the CDR3 with reference TRBV5-1 and TRBJ1-1 gives the whole variable domain KAGVTQTPRYLIKTRGQQVTLSCSPISGHRSVSWYQQTPGQGLQFLFEYFSETQRNKGNFPGRFSGRQFSNSRSEMNVSTLELGDSALYLCASSWDRSNTEAFFGQGTRLTVV.

This clonotype was seen a few times. This CDR3 reads CASSFVPGQGNTEAFF. In DNA, the CDR3 is TGTGCCAGCAGTTTCGTCCCGGGACAGGGGAACACTGAAGCTTTCTTT. The chain is built from TRBV12-3 or TRBV12-4 and TRBJ1-1; 9 positions agree with TRBD1. The CDR3 runs to 16 residues. J gave up 1 base and V 3 bases, and 6 bases lay outside the gene matches.

This chain connects TRBV5-1 to TRBJ2-2; D ambiguous. The CDR3 loop spans 14 amino acids. Trimming stripped 3 bases from V and 10 bases from J, with 16 bases between. Looked up from germline, CDR1 is SGHRS and CDR2 is YFSETQ. CDR3 sequence: CASSSRTDLEELFF. Here the CDR3 DNA reads TGCGCCAGCAGCTCCCGGACGGATTTAGAGGAGCTGTTTTTT.

This clonotype has a count of ten or more. This chain links TRBV6-4 with TRBJ2-7, with 8 positions matching TRBD2. Germline lookup yields CDR1 MRHNA and CDR2 SNTAGT. The CDR3 totals 14 residues. After removal of 4 bases from V and 5 bases from J, the junction contained 7 bases not matched to a gene. The CDR3 sequence is CASSATGGSNEQYF. The CDR3 nucleotides read TGTGCCAGCAGTGCAACGGGAGGGTCTAACGAGCAGTACTTC.

The chain recombines TRBV4-3 with TRBJ2-3, with a possible D match to TRBD2 (6 bases). The CDR3 contains 12 residues. Germline assignment: CDR1 LGHNA and CDR2 YSLEER. Trimming stripped 3 bases from V and 10 bases from J, with 11 bases between. The CDR3 nucleotides are TGCGCCAGCAGCCAGGCTGGGAGGTCGCAGTATTTT. Translated: CASSQAGRSQYF.

This clonotype has a count of ten or more. The chain links TRBV12-3 or TRBV12-4 to TRBJ1-4; D is unclear. CDR3 size: 13 residues. Between the trimmed V and J ends, which lost 6 bases and 5 bases, there was a span of 10 bases. The CDR3 bases are TGTGCCAGCAGCCGCCCGGAAAATGAAAAACTGTTTTTT. It yields the protein CASSRPENEKLFF.